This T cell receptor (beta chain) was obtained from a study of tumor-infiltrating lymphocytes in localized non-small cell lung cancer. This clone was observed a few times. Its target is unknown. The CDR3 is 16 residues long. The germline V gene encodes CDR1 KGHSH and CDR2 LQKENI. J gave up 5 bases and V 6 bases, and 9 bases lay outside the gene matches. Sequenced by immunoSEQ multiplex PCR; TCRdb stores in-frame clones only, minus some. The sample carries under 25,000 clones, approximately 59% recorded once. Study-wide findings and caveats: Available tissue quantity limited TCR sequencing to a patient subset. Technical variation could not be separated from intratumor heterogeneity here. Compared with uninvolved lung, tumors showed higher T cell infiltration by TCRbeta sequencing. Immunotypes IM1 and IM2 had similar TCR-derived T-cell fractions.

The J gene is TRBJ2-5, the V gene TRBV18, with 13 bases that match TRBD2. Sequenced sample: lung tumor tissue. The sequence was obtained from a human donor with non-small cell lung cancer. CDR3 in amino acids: CASSPGLAGSMETQYF. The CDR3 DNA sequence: TGTGCCAGCTCGCCGGGACTAGCGGGATCCATGGAGACCCAGTACTTC.